This T cell receptor beta chain came from a study of blood T cell repertoires in COVID-19. Germline V lookup: CDR1 SGHDN, CDR2 FVKESK. V lost 3 bases and J lost 2, with 11 bases in between. CDR3 length: 15 amino acids. Method: immunoSEQ multiplex PCR; TCRdb's copy keeps in-frame clones and lacks some. The sample includes roughly 76,000 clones, approximately 78% seen only once; the top ten take roughly 15%. This chain links TRBV14 with TRBJ2-1; TRBD2 might be the D (6 bases). The sequence was obtained from a human donor in a cohort sampled during active COVID-19. The specimen was peripheral blood. CDR3 sequence reads: CASSQSGEPYNEQFF. CDR3 in DNA: TGTGCCAGCAGCCAGTCGGGGGAACCCTACAATGAGCAGTTCTTC.